This TCR beta chain was captured by sequencing in a study of T cell responses to AZD1222 COVID-19 vaccine. The study, taken as a whole, reports: With dominance at 160-218 and 743-854, vaccine-associated CD4 TCRs spanned spike. Clonal diversity was possibly underestimated; the donors were predominantly white British and more often female.

Remarks on this clone: Its antigen is not known.

Germline V gene data show CDR1 as SEHNR and CDR2 as FQNEAQ (reference sequence). This CDR3 comprises 14 residues. V was clipped by 5 bases and J by 7 bases; unmatched bases: 6. Measured with immunoSEQ multiplex PCR; TCRdb has only the in-frame clones, and not every one. The sample lists roughly 70,000 clones, about 90% seen once, with 6.3% in the top ten. The TCR comes from an adult who received the MenACWY meningococcal vaccine as a control. The sample in question was peripheral blood, obtained 28 days after the second dose of the MenACWY control vaccine. This chain uses TRBV7-9 with TRBJ1-5, with TRBD1 matching 9 bases. In DNA form, the CDR3 reads TGTGCCAGCAGCCCACAGGGGGCTGAACAGCCCCAGCATTTT. Translated, it gives CASSPQGAEQPQHF.